The sequence of this T cell receptor (beta chain) was determined in a study of blood T cell repertoires in COVID-19. About the study: T cells, B-cell-depleted T cells, or PBMCs provided the cDNA or gDNA that served as material.

This CDR3 has 15 residues. Germline CDR1 and CDR2: SEHNR and FQNEAQ (reference sequence). With V trimmed by 2 bases and J by 8 bases, 7 bases remained unmatched. Here immunoSEQ multiplex PCR was the method, and the copy in TCRdb shows in-frame clones only, minus some. Of some 140,000 clones listed, roughly 83% were seen once; the top ten hold 5% to 6%. Sequenced input: PBMCs or T cells enriched from blood (not recorded which). The chain is built from TRBV7-9 and TRBJ2-1; TRBD2 matches at 9 bases. The receptor was derived from a man aged 35-49 years with acute COVID-19. The DNA for the CDR3 is TGTGCCAGCAGCTTAAGAGCGGGAGGATGGGATGAGCAGTTCTTC. It translates to CASSLRAGGWDEQFF.